This record looks at one TCR beta chain sequence and its context. The germline CDR1 and CDR2 sequences are SGHTA and FQGNSA. CDR3 length: 15 amino acids. The data derive from a study of monozygotic twins with inflammatory bowel disease. Reprocessing the 5' RACE reads, TCRdb reports a single entry for every CDR3 protein and omits DNA. The sample yields 350,000 to 400,000 distinct CDR3 sequences, of which the top ten take up just over 2.5%. The genes are TRBV7-2 and TRBJ2-1; the TCRdb D gene call, TRBD1, has no DNA to confirm it. This sequence was found in a human donor with ulcerative colitis or Crohn's disease, or a healthy co-twin of an affected twin (not recorded which). Sequencing was carried out using blood. The CDR3 reads CASSSQGAGYNEQFF. Variable domain in full (rest from reference TRBV7-2 and TRBJ2-1): GAGVSQSPSNKVTEKGKDVELRCDPISGHTALYWYRQSLGQGLEFLIYFQGNSAPDKSGLPSDRFSAERTGGSVSTLTIQRTQQEDSAVYLCASSSQGAGYNEQFFGPGTRLTVL.